The rows below give T cell receptor beta chains drawn from one sample of a study of T-cell reconstitution after alpha-beta-depleted transplantation in children. TCRdb re-called the PCR reads with MiXCR, one entry per CDR3 protein. Of approximately 230,000 distinct CDR3 sequences listed, roughly a quarter were seen once; the top ten hold around 4.8%. The sample here was PBMCs, mostly from graft donor cells, taken 360 days after TCRalphabeta/CD19-depleted stem cell transplant. The receptors derive from a female patient aged 2-9 years who had a stem cell transplant for congenital amegakaryocytic thrombocytopenia, so the T cells may come from the graft donor. The CDR3 runs from the conserved cysteine through the conserved F or W. A D gene is named only where the DNA matches it firmly. A row's size may be missing; if present it is once, few, many or a size class.

J	size	D	V	CDR3	DNA
TRBJ2-3	.	TRBD2	TRBV12-3/TRBV12-4	CASSFFGRAADTQYF	TGTGCCAGCAGTTTTTTCGGGAGGGCCGCAGATACGCAGTATTTT
TRBJ1-3	few	.	TRBV6-5	CASSFGRANTIYF	TGTGCCAGCAGTTTTGGGAGGGCAAACACCATATATTTT
TRBJ1-1	.	.	TRBV30	CAWQGTTEAFF	TGTGCCTGGCAGGGTACCACTGAAGCTTTCTTT
TRBJ1-1	.	TRBD1	TRBV30	CAWSRDRLPGDTEAFF	TGTGCCTGGAGTAGGGACAGACTCCCCGGGGACACTGAAGCTTTCTTT
TRBJ2-2	.	.	TRBV5-1	CASSLAYGGTGELFF	TGCGCCAGCAGCTTGGCCTACGGTGGCACCGGGGAGCTGTTTTTT
TRBJ1-1	.	TRBD1	TRBV7-3	CASSKQGPNTEAFF	TGTGCCAGCAGCAAACAGGGGCCGAACACTGAAGCTTTCTTT
TRBJ1-5	few	TRBD1	TRBV12-3/TRBV12-4	CASSAGQGTSQPQHF	TGTGCCAGCAGTGCCGGACAGGGTACGAGTCAGCCCCAGCATTTT
TRBJ1-1	.	.	TRBV20-1	CSARSGSKNTEAFF	TGCAGTGCTAGATCGGGCAGTAAGAACACTGAAGCTTTCTTT
TRBJ2-7	few	TRBD2	TRBV7-6	CASSLVAGGPGEQYF	TGTGCCAGCAGCTTAGTTGCGGGAGGGCCCGGGGAGCAGTACTTC
TRBJ2-7	.	.	TRBV3-1	CASSHASVKYEQYF	TGTGCCAGCAGCCACGCTAGCGTGAAGTACGAGCAGTACTTC
TRBJ2-1	.	TRBD2	TRBV10-3	CAISVLAEYNEQFF	TGTGCCATCAGTGTACTAGCGGAATACAATGAGCAGTTCTTC